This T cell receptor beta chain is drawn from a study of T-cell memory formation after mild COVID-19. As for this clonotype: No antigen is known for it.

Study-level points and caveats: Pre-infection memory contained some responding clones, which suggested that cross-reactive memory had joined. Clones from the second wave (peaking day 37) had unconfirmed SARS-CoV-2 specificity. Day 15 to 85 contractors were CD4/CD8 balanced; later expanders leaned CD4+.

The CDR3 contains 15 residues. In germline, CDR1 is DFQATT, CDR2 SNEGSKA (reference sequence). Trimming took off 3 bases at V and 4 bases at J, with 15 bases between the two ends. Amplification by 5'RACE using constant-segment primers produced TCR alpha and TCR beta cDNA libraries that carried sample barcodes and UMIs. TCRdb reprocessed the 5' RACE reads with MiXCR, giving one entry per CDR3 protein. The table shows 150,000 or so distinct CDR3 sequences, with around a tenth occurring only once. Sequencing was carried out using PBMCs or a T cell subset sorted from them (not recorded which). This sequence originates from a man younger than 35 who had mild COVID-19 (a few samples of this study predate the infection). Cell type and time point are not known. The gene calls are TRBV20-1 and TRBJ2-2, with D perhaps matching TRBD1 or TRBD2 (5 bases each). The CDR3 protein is CSARDSGPGTGELFF. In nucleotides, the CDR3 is TGCAGTGCTAGGGACTCGGGGCCTGGCACCGGGGAGCTGTTTTTT.